The 16 T cell receptor beta chains below come from one sample, sequenced in a study of a mutant IDH1 vaccine in newly diagnosed glioma. TCRdb's table, derived via immunoSEQ multiplex PCR, lists solely in-frame clones and lacks some. The sample includes 50,000 to 70,000 clones, 65% to 90% seen only once; the top ten take about 3.1%. Indicated time point: week 5, during vaccination. One vaccine dose held 300 ug of mutant IDH1 20-mer peptide and came with topical imiquimod. Their antigens remain unidentified. The sample was PBMCs, taken from a glioma patient whose treatment included an IDH1 peptide vaccine. These receptors originate from a young woman with glioma. Some clones in this sample may be carry-over from other donors' samples.

The chain has TRBV6-6 and TRBJ1-2; TRBD1 matches at 7 bases. The germline CDR1 and CDR2 sequences are MNHNY and SVGAGI (reference sequence). The V and J ends lost 0 bases and 7 bases, in that order; junction bases with no gene match: 5. This CDR3 region has 14 residues. CDR3 loop: CASSYSTGVAGYTF. For the CDR3, the DNA is TGTGCCAGCAGTTACTCAACAGGGGTGGCTGGCTACACCTTC.

The genes are TRBV4-2 and TRBJ2-1, with TRBD2 identical over 10 bases. V lost 2 bases and J lost 7; bases outside the gene matches: 2. Germline CDR1 LGHNA, CDR2 YNFKEQ. The CDR3 runs to 14 residues. In DNA, the CDR3 is TGTGCCAGCAGCCAAACTAGCGGGATTAATGAGCAGTTCTTC. As protein: CASSQTSGINEQFF.

The V gene is TRBV27, the J gene TRBJ1-1, with D hard to call. V was trimmed by 4 bases and J by 3 bases, leaving 9 bases between them. CDR3 length: 13 residues. Germline CDR1 reads MNHEY; CDR2 reads SMNVEV (reference sequence). DNA for the CDR3: TGTGCCAGCAGTTATACGGGTTACACTGAAGCTTTCTTT. The encoded protein is CASSYTGYTEAFF.

The CDR3 reads CAWRIKETQYF. The CDR3 DNA is TGTGCCTGGAGGATCAAAGAGACCCAGTACTTC. This sequence joins TRBV30 and TRBJ2-5; D call uncertain. Germline CDR1 reads GTSNPN; CDR2 reads SVGIG (reference sequence). Trimming removed 3 bases from V and 3 bases from J, with 5 bases in between. The CDR3 covers 11 residues.

This clone was counted between two and nine times. V is TRBV9 and J is TRBJ1-2; no clear D. This CDR3 has 14 amino acids. Trimming cost V 2 bases and J 8 bases, with 16 bases left between them. Germline CDR1 and CDR2: SGDLS and YYNGEE. CDR3 in amino acids: CASSVPSSTRGYTF. CDR3 nucleotide sequence: TGTGCCAGCAGCGTCCCGTCCTCCACGCGAGGCTACACCTTC.

The chain couples TRBV5-6 to TRBJ2-3, with 12 bases aligning to TRBD2. Germline assignment: CDR1 SGHDT and CDR2 YYEEEE. The CDR3 is 16 amino acids. Trimming at V came to 5 bases and at J to 6 bases, leaving 10 bases not matched to a gene. The CDR3 loop reads CASRVTSGGLGDTQYF. CDR3 sequence (DNA): TGTGCCAGCAGGGTGACTAGCGGGGGACTCGGGGATACGCAGTATTTT.

Concerning this clone itself: Distinct nucleotide sequences in the sample also encode this CDR3. The chain has TRBV9 and TRBJ2-5; D gene ambiguous. Between the trimmed V and J ends, which lost 0 bases and 5 bases, there was a span of 8 bases. The CDR3 extends over 13 amino acids. Germline loops: CDR1 SGDLS, CDR2 YYNGEE. The CDR3 bases are TGTGCCAGCAGCGTAGGGGTGTGGGAGACCCAGTACTTC. This sequence encodes CASSVGVWETQYF.

The V call is TRBV19, the J call TRBJ1-2, with D tentatively TRBD1 (5 bases). Between the trimmed V and J ends, which lost 5 bases and 0 bases, there was a span of 13 bases. There are 15 residues in the CDR3. Germline assignment: CDR1 LNHDA and CDR2 SQIVND (reference sequence). CDR3 coding DNA: TGTGCCAGTAGTTTCAACAGGATTACTAACTATGGCTACACCTTC. It translates to CASSFNRITNYGYTF.

J is TRBJ2-5 and V is TRBV6-5; 8 bases are shared with TRBD2. V was pared by 2 bases and J by 5 bases, with 4 bases of the junction left unmatched. The CDR3 sequence is 14 residues long. Germline V CDR1 and CDR2: MNHEY, SVGAGI. The DNA of the CDR3 is TGTGCCAGCAGTTACGCACTAGCGGTGGAGACCCAGTACTTC. Protein sequence: CASSYALAVETQYF.

The V and J genes are TRBV7-8 and TRBJ2-7; 11 positions match TRBD2. The CDR3 is 16 amino acids. Per germline, CDR1 SGHVS and CDR2 FQNEAQ. V gave up 2 bases and J gave up 2 bases; unmatched junction bases: 5. The CDR3 nucleotides read TGTGCCAGCAGCTTACCGACTAGCGGGGCGACCTACGAGCAGTACTTC. Translated: CASSLPTSGATYEQYF.

The rearrangement uses TRBV27 and TRBJ2-7; D assignment may be TRBD1 or TRBD2 (5 bases each). Germline loops: CDR1 MNHEY, CDR2 SMNVEV (reference sequence). V lost 6 bases to trimming and J lost 9 bases, with 15 bases between them. CDR3 length equals 12 residues. The CDR3 coding sequence is TGTGCCAGCAGGCCGAGGGGTGGAGCGCAGTACTTC. Residues: CASRPRGGAQYF.

This clone was observed once. The chain recombines TRBV25-1 with TRBJ1-4, with TRBD1 as a possible D gene (5 bases). V was cut by 3 bases and J by 7 bases, with 9 bases left in between. Germline V gene data show CDR1 as MGHDK and CDR2 as SYGVNS. The CDR3 loop spans 13 amino acids. CDR3 in amino acids: CASSEPGFEKLFF. The CDR3 DNA reads TGTGCCAGCAGTGAGCCAGGGTTTGAAAAACTGTTTTTT.

The rearrangement uses TRBV19 and TRBJ1-4; D not resolved. This CDR3 contains 16 residues. Trimming stripped 1 base from V and 7 bases from J, with 16 bases between. The germline V gene encodes CDR1 LNHDA and CDR2 SQIVND (reference sequence). CDR3 sequence reads: CASSIGWRTSSEKLFF. CDR3 DNA sequence: TGTGCCAGTAGTATAGGTTGGCGGACCTCCAGTGAAAAACTGTTTTTT.

The chain carries TRBV7-9 and TRBJ1-1, with 7 bases lining up with TRBD1. The CDR3 is 17 amino acids. The trim removed 2 bases at V and 1 base at J, leaving 10 bases unmatched. Germline CDR1 SEHNR, CDR2 FQNEAQ (reference sequence). Written as DNA, the CDR3 is TGTGCCAGCAGCTTAAAAGGGGGCGTCTTTGGGAACACTGAAGCTTTCTTT. Protein product: CASSLKGGVFGNTEAFF.

This clone showed up just once. CDR3 coding DNA: TGTGCCAGCAGCCCGGGACCCTGGAACACCGGGGAGCTGTTTTTT. It translates to CASSPGPWNTGELFF. V and J are TRBV9 and TRBJ2-2, with D perhaps matching TRBD1 or TRBD2 (5 bases each). The CDR3 extends over 15 amino acids. V lost 4 bases to trimming and J lost 1 base, with 11 bases between them. Germline V gene lookup returns CDR1 SGDLS and CDR2 YYNGEE.

The CDR3 DNA follows: TGTGCCAGCAGTGTAGGAGGGAACATCAATGAGCAGTTCTTC. It is translated as CASSVGGNINEQFF. The chain recombines TRBV25-1 with TRBJ2-1; possibly TRBD2 for D (6 bases). Germline V gives CDR1 MGHDK, CDR2 SYGVNS. This CDR3 spans 14 amino acids. V was clipped by 4 bases and J by 6 bases, with 13 bases between them.